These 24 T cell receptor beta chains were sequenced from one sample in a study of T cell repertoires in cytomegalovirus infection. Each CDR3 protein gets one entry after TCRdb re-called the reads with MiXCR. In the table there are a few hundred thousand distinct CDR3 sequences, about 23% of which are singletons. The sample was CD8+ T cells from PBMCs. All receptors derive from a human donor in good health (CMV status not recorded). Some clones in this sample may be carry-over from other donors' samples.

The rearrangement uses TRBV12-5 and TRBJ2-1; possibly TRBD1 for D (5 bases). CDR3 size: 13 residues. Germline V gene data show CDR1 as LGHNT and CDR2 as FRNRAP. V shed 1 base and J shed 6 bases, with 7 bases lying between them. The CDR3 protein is CASGLAQGNEQFF. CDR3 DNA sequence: TGTGCTAGTGGTTTGGCCCAGGGCAATGAGCAGTTCTTC.

CDR3 sequence: CAISDVMAVSGANVLTF. The CDR3 bases are TGTGCCATCAGTGACGTCATGGCGGTCTCTGGGGCCAACGTCCTGACTTTC. This chain links TRBV10-3 with TRBJ2-6; D is ambiguous. The CDR3 runs to 17 residues. CDR1 is ENHRY and CDR2 is SYGVKD in the germline V gene. The V gene lost 3 bases and the J gene lost 0 bases, with 12 bases spanning the gap.

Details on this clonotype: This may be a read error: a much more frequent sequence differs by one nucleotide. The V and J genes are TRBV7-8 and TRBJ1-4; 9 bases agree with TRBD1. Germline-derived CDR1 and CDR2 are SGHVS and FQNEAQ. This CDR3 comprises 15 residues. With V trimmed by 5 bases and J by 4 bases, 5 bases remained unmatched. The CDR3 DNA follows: TGTGCCAGCAGCCGAACAGGGGGCTGTAATGAAAAACTGTTTTTT. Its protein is CASSRTGGCNEKLFF.

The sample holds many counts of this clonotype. This CDR3 is CASSEWGSSYNEQFF. The DNA of the CDR3 is TGTGCCAGCAGTGAATGGGGGAGCTCCTACAATGAGCAGTTCTTC. This rearrangement joins TRBV25-1 to TRBJ2-1, with D possibly called TRBD1 or TRBD2 (5 bases each). Trimming shortened V by 1 base and J by 0 bases, and 7 bases separated the two germline ends. CDR1 is MGHDK and CDR2 is SYGVNS in the germline V gene. The CDR3 consists of 15 residues.

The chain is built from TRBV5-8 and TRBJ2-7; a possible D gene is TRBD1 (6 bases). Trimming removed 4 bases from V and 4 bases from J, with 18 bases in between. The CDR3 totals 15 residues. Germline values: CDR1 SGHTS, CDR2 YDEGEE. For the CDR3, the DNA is TGTGCCAGCAGCCTAAGTGGGGGCGTCCGTTACGAGCAGTACTTC. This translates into CASSLSGGVRYEQYF.

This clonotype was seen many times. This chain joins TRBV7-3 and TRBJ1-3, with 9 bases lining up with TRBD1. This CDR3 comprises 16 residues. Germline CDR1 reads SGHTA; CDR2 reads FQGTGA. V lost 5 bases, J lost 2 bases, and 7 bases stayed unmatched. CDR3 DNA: TGTGCCAGCAGCGCCAAGGGACAGGGTACTGGAAACACCATATATTTT. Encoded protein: CASSAKGQGTGNTIYF.

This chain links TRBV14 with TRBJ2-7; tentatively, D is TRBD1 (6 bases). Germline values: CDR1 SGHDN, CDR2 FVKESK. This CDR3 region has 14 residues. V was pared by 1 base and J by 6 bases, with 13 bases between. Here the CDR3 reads CASSQAMGAFEQYF. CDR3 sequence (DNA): TGTGCCAGCAGCCAAGCGATGGGGGCGTTCGAGCAGTACTTC.

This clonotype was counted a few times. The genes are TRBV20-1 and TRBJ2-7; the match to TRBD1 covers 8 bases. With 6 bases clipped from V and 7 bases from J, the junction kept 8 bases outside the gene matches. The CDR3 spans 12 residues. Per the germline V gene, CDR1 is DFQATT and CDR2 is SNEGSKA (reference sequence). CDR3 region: CSASDRAWEQYF. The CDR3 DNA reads TGCAGTGCATCGGACAGGGCCTGGGAGCAGTACTTC.

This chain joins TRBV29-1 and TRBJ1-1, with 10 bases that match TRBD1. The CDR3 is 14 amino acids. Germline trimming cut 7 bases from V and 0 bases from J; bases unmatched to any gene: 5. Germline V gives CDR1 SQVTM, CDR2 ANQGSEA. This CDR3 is CSAGTGEMNTEAFF. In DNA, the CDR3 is TGCAGCGCCGGGACAGGGGAGATGAACACTGAAGCTTTCTTT.

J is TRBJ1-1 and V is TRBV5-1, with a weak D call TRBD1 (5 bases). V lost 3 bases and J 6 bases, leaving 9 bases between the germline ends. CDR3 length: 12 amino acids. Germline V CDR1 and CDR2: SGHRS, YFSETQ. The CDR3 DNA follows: TGCGCCAGCAGCTCGGGGGTACCTGAAGCTTTCTTT. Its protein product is CASSSGVPEAFF.

CDR3: CASSFALGNQPQHF. The DNA of the CDR3 is TGTGCCAGCAGCTTCGCTCTCGGCAATCAGCCCCAGCATTTT. This chain joins TRBV7-9 and TRBJ1-5, with D hard to call. From germline, CDR1 is SEHNR and CDR2 FQNEAQ (reference sequence). The CDR3 sequence is 14 residues long. Between the trimmed V and J ends, which lost 3 bases and 2 bases, there was a span of 8 bases.

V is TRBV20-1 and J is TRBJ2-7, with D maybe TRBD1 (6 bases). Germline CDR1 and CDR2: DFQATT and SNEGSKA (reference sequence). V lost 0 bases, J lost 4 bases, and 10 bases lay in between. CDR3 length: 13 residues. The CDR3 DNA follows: TGCAGTGCTAGAGATTGGACAGCGTACGAGCAGTACTTC. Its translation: CSARDWTAYEQYF.

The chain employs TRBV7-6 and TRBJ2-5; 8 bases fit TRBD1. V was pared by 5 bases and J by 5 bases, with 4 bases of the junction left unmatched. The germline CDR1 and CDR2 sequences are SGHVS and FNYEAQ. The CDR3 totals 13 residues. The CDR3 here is CASSPRQGETQYF. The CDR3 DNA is TGTGCCAGCAGCCCTCGACAGGGGGAGACCCAGTACTTC.

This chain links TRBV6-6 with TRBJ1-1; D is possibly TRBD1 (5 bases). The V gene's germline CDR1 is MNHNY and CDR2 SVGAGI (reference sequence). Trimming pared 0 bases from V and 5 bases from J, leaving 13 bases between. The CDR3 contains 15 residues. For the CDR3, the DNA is TGTGCCAGCAGTTACTCGAGGCAGGGTAAAACTGAAGCTTTCTTT. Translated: CASSYSRQGKTEAFF.

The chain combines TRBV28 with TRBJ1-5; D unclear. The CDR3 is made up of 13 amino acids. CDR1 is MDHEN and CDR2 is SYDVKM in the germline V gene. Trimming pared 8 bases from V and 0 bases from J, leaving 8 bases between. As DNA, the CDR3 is TGTGCCAGCGTCGACGATAGCAATCAGCCCCAGCATTTT. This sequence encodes CASVDDSNQPQHF.

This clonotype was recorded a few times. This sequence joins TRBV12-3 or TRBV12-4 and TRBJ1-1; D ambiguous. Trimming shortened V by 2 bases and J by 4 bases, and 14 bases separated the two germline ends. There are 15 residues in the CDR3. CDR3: CASSLPAGGGTEAFF. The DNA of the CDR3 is TGTGCCAGCAGTTTACCGGCGGGTGGAGGCACTGAAGCTTTCTTT.

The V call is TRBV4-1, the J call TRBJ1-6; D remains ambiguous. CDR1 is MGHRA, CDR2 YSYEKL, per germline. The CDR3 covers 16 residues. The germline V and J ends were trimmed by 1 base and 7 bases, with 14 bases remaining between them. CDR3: CASSQATDHVNSPLHF. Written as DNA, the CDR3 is TGCGCCAGCAGCCAAGCAACGGACCACGTGAATTCACCCCTCCACTTT.

CDR3 sequence: CASSNRDTGANVLTF. The DNA for the CDR3 is TGTGCCAGCAGCAATAGGGACACTGGGGCCAACGTCCTGACTTTC. J is TRBJ2-6 and V is TRBV7-9, with a possible D match to TRBD1 (6 bases). Germline V lookup: CDR1 SEHNR, CDR2 FQNEAQ (reference sequence). The CDR3 runs 15 residues. The ends were cut back, 5 bases at V and 2 bases at J, with 10 bases in the middle.

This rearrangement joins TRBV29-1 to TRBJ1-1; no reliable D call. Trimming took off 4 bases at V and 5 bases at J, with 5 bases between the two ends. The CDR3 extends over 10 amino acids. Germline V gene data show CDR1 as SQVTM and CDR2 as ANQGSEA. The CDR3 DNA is TGCAGCGTTGGGGATACTGAAGCTTTCTTT. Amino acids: CSVGDTEAFF.

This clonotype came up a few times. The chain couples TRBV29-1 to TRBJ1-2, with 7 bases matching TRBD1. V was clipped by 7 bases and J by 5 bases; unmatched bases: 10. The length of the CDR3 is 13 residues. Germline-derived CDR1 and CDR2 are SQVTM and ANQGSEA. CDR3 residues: CSASETGLYGYTF. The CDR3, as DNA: TGCAGCGCCAGTGAGACAGGGCTATATGGCTACACCTTC.

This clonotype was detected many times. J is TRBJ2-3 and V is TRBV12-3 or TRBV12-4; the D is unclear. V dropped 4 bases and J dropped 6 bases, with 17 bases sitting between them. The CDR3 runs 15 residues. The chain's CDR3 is CASSSGPTPMDTQYF. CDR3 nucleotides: TGTGCCAGCAGTTCTGGCCCTACGCCCATGGATACGCAGTATTTT.

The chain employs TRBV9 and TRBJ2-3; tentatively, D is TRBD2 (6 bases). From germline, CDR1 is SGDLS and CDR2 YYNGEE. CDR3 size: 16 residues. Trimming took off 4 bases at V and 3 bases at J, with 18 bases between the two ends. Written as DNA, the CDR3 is TGTGCCAGCAGCCCAGAAGGGGCGGGGAAGACAGATACGCAGTATTTT. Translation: CASSPEGAGKTDTQYF.

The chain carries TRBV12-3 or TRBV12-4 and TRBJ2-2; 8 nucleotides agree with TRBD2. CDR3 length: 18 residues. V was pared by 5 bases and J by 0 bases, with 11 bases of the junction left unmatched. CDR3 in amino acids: CASSRAGGLTPNTGELFF. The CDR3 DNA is TGTGCCAGCAGTCGTGCGGGGGGATTAACCCCGAACACCGGGGAGCTGTTTTTT.

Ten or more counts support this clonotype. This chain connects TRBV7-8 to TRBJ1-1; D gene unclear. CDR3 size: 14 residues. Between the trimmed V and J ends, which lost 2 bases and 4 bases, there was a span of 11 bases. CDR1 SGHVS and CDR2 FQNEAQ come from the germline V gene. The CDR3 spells CASSLKTGITEAFF. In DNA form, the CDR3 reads TGTGCCAGCAGCTTAAAGACGGGGATCACTGAAGCTTTCTTT.